A single sample is the source of the 11 T cell receptor beta chains below, sequenced in a study of early T cells in non-severe SARS-CoV-2 infection. A single record per CDR3 protein comes from TCRdb applying MiXCR to the 5' RACE reads. The sample shows 30,000 or so distinct CDR3 sequences, roughly 6% of them seen only once. Sequenced: whole blood. These receptors originate from an adult who was a healthcare worker with PCR-confirmed SARS-CoV-2 infection or an uninfected control (not recorded which).

The table lists this clonotype with many counts. In nucleotides, the CDR3 is TGTGCCAGCAGTTCCTTGACAGGCCGCTACGAGCAGTACTTC. It is translated as CASSSLTGRYEQYF. The chain recombines TRBV25-1 with TRBJ2-7, with a weak D call TRBD1 (6 bases). The V and J ends lost 5 bases and 3 bases respectively, with 14 bases between them. The CDR3 runs 14 residues. CDR1 and CDR2 (germline): MGHDK, SYGVNS.

This clonotype was counted many times. The CDR3 DNA is TGTGCCTGGAGTAGAGGAGTACTGAATACTGGAAACACCATATATTTT. It encodes CAWSRGVLNTGNTIYF. The rearrangement joins TRBV30 to TRBJ1-3; D is undetermined. The CDR3 extends over 16 amino acids. Germline lookup yields CDR1 GTSNPN and CDR2 SVGIG (reference sequence). V gave up 2 bases and J gave up 2 bases, with 16 bases separating them.

The rearrangement joins TRBV4-1 to TRBJ2-3; possible D gene TRBD2, 5 bases. CDR1 MGHRA and CDR2 YSYEKL come from the germline V gene. Trimming pared 1 base from V and 5 bases from J, leaving 7 bases between. There are 13 residues in the CDR3. CDR3 sequence: CASSQGGRDTQYF. In DNA form, the CDR3 reads TGCGCCAGCAGCCAAGGAGGGAGAGATACGCAGTATTTT.

The J gene is TRBJ1-2, the V gene TRBV6-1; 9 bases are shared with TRBD1. The CDR3 has 16 residues. With V trimmed by 6 bases and J by 1 base, 9 bases remained unmatched. Germline V gene data show CDR1 as MNHNS and CDR2 as SASEGT. CDR3 amino acids: CASRGTGTSYNYGYTF. Here the CDR3 DNA reads TGTGCCAGCAGGGGGACAGGGACCTCTTATAACTATGGCTACACCTTC.

This clonotype was recorded many times. The chain is built from TRBV6-5 and TRBJ2-1; 15 positions match TRBD2. Trimming removed 6 bases from V and 9 bases from J; junction bases left unmatched: 6. CDR1 and CDR2 (germline): MNHEY, SVGAGI. The CDR3 length is 15 residues. The chain's CDR3 is CASRGLAGGRGEQFF. The DNA for the CDR3 is TGTGCCAGCAGGGGACTAGCGGGAGGTCGGGGTGAGCAGTTCTTC.

The sample holds many counts of this clonotype. The chain carries TRBV3-1 and TRBJ2-6; D remains unclear. V was shortened by 0 bases and J by 7 bases, with 4 bases between the two germline ends. The V gene's germline CDR1 is LGHDT and CDR2 YNNKEL (reference sequence). The CDR3 has 13 amino acids. CDR3 coding DNA: TGTGCCAGCAGCCAAGAAGGTGCCAACGTCCTGACTTTC. It encodes CASSQEGANVLTF.

This clonotype was seen only a few times. V gene TRBV5-4 combines with J gene TRBJ1-1; a possible D gene is TRBD1 (5 bases). Per the germline V gene, CDR1 is SGHNT and CDR2 is YYREEE (reference sequence). Trimming removed 2 bases at V and 1 base at J, with 12 bases between. The CDR3 consists of 15 residues. The CDR3 sequence is CASSFEIDRNTEAFF. The DNA of the CDR3 is TGTGCCAGCAGCTTTGAAATCGACAGGAACACTGAAGCTTTCTTT.

In this sample, this clonotype turned up many times. The chain links TRBV20-1 to TRBJ2-3; 15 bases match TRBD2. The CDR3 runs 16 residues. CDR1 and CDR2 (germline): DFQATT, SNEGSKA (reference sequence). The ends lost 6 bases at V and 5 bases at J; junction bases unmatched: 9. CDR3 loop: CSASRTSGGAEDTQYF. The CDR3 region has the DNA TGCAGTGCCTCCAGGACTAGCGGGGGGGCGGAAGATACGCAGTATTTT.

This clonotype was detected many times. The chain carries TRBV15 and TRBJ2-5, with a weak D call TRBD1 (6 bases). Germline V lookup: CDR1 LNHNV, CDR2 YYDKDF (reference sequence). V was cut by 0 bases and J by 3 bases, with 11 bases left in between. CDR3 length: 15 residues. CDR3 bases: TGTGCCACCAGCAGAGATTCGTCAGGGGAAGAGACCCAGTACTTC. Protein product: CATSRDSSGEETQYF.

At least ten counts were recorded for this clonotype. The CDR3 reads CASSLEPNSPLHF. The CDR3 DNA reads as TGTGCCAGCAGCTTAGAACCCAATTCACCCCTCCACTTT. V usage is TRBV11-2 and J usage is TRBJ1-6; D is unresolved. Germline lookup yields CDR1 SGHAT and CDR2 FQNNGV. The CDR3 spans 13 residues. V was clipped by 0 bases and J by 7 bases, with 4 bases between them.

This clonotype came up many times. The J gene is TRBJ1-2, the V gene TRBV29-1; D unclear. Germline V gene sequence: CDR1 SQVTM, CDR2 ANQGSEA. The ends were cut back, 0 bases at V and 2 bases at J, with 13 bases in the middle. The CDR3 has 15 amino acids. The CDR3 is CSVEEGKVRNYGYTF. CDR3 DNA sequence: TGCAGCGTTGAAGAGGGGAAGGTCCGGAACTATGGCTACACCTTC.